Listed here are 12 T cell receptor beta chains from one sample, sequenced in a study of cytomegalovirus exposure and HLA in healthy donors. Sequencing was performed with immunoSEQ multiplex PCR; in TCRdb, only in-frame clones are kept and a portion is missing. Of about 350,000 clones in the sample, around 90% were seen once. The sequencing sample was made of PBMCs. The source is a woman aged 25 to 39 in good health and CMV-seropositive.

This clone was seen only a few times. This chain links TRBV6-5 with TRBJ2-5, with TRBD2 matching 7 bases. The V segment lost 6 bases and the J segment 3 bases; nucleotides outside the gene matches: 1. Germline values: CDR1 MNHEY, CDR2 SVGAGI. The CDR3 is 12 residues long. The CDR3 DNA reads TGTGCCAGCAGCACTAGCGAAGAGACCCAGTACTTC. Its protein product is CASSTSEETQYF.

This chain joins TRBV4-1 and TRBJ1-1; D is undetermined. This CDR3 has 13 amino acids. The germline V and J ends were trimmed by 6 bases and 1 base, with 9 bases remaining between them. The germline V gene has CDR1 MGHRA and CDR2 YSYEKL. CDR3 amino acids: CASSNRPNTEAFF. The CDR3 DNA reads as TGCGCCAGCAGTAACAGACCGAACACTGAAGCTTTCTTT.

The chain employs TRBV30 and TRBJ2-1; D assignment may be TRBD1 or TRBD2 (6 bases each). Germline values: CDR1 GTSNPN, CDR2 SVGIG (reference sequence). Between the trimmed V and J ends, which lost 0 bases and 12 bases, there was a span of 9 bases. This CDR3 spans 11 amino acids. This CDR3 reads CAWSVGGGQFF. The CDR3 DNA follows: TGTGCCTGGAGTGTAGGGGGAGGGCAGTTCTTC.

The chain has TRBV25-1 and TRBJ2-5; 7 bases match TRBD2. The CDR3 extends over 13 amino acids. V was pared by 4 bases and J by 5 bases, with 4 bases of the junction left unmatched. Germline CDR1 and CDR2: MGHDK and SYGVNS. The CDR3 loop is CASSGPGRETQYF. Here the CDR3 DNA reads TGTGCCAGCAGTGGCCCCGGGAGGGAGACCCAGTACTTC.

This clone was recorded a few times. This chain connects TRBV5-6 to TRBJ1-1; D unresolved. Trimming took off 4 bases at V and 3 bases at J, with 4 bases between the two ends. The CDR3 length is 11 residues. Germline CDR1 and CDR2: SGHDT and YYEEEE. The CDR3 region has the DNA TGTGCCAGCAGCACTTACACTGAAGCTTTCTTT. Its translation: CASSTYTEAFF. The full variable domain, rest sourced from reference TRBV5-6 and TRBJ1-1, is DAGVTQSPTHLIKTRGQQVTLRCSPKSGHDTVSWYQQALGQGPQFIFQYYEEEERQRGNFPDRFSGHQFPNYSSELNVNALLLGDSALYLCASSTYTEAFFGQGTRLTVV.

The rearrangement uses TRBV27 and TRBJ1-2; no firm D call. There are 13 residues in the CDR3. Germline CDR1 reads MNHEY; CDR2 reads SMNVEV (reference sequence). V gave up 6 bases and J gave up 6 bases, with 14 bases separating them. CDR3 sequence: CASRIWGSDGYTF. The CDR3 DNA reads TGTGCCAGCAGAATTTGGGGAAGCGATGGCTACACCTTC.

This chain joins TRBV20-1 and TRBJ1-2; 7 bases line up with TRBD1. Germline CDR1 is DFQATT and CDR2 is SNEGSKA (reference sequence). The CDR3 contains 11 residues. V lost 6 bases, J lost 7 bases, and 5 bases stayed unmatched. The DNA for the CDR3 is TGCAGTGCCCCGGGACAGCTTGGCTACACCTTC. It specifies CSAPGQLGYTF.

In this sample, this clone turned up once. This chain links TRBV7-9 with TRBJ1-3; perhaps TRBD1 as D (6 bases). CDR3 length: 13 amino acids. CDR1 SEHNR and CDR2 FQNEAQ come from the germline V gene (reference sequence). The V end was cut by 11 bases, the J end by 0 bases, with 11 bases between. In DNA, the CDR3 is TGTGCCGCTCGACAGGACTCTGGAAACACCATATATTTT. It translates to CAARQDSGNTIYF.

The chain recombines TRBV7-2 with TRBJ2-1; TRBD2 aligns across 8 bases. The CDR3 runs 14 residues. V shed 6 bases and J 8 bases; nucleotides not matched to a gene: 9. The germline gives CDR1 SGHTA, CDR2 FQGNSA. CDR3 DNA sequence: TGTGCCAGCAGTCCGGGGGGGAGAATTTATGAGCAGTTCTTC. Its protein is CASSPGGRIYEQFF.

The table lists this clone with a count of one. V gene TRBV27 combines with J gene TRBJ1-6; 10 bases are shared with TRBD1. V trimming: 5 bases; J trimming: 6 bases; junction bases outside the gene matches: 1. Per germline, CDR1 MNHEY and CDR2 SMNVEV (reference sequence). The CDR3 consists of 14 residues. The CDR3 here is CASSRTGGNSPLHF. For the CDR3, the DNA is TGTGCCAGCAGTCGGACAGGGGGTAATTCACCCCTCCACTTT.

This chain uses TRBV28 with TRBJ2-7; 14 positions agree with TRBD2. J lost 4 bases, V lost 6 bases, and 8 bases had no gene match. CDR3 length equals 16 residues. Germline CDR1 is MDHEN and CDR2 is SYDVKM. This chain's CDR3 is CASRWGLAGVGYEQYF. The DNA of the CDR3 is TGTGCCAGCAGGTGGGGACTAGCGGGAGTAGGGTACGAGCAGTACTTC.

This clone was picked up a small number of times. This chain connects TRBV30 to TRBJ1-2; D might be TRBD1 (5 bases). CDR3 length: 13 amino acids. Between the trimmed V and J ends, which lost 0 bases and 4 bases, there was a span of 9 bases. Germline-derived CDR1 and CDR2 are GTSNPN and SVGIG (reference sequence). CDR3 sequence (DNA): TGTGCCTGGAGTGTAAAAGGGACCTATGGCTACACCTTC. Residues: CAWSVKGTYGYTF.